These 3 T cell receptor beta chains were all obtained from the same sample, sequenced in a study of blood T cell repertoires in COVID-19. Measured with immunoSEQ multiplex PCR; TCRdb has only the in-frame clones, and not every one. The table has 45,000 to 55,000 clones, roughly 88% seen once. The sequenced sample consisted of peripheral blood. The source of these receptors is a human donor in a cohort sampled during active COVID-19.

The rearrangement uses TRBV3-1 (or the pseudogene TRBV3-2) and TRBJ1-6; D uncertain. Trimming took 4 bases from V and 0 from J, leaving 7 bases between them. Germline V CDR1 and CDR2: LGHDT, YNNKEL (reference sequence). This CDR3 spans 15 amino acids. The CDR3 here is CASSLVDSYNSPLHF. DNA of the CDR3: TGTGCCAGCAGCCTCGTAGACTCCTATAATTCACCCCTCCACTTT.

V usage is TRBV11-2 and J usage is TRBJ2-5; possible D gene TRBD1, 6 bases. V lost 6 bases and J lost 9, with 20 bases in between. The CDR3 is made up of 14 amino acids. The germline CDR1 and CDR2 sequences are SGHAT and FQNNGV. The CDR3, as DNA: TGTGCCAGCAGTTTGCCTTGGACCGCAGGGGCCCAGTACTTC. This encodes CASSLPWTAGAQYF.

The genes are TRBV5-1 and TRBJ2-3, with 11 bases fitting TRBD2. Germline loops: CDR1 SGHRS, CDR2 YFSETQ. With V trimmed by 1 base and J by 13 bases, 14 bases remained unmatched. CDR3 length equals 16 residues. The CDR3 loop is CASSLWGTSGVSPEYF. The CDR3 region has the DNA TGCGCCAGCAGCTTGTGGGGGACTAGCGGAGTTTCCCCGGAGTATTTT.